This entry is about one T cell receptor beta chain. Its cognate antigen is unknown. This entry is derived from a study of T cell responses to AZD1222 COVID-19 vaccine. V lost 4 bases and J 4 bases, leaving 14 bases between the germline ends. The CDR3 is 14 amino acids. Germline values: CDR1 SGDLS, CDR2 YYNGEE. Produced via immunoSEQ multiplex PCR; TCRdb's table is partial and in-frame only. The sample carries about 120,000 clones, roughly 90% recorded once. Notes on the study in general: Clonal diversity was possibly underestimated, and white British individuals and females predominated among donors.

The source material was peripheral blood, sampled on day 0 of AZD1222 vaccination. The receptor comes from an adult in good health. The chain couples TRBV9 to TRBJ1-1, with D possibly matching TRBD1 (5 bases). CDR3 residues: CASSFGQGSTEAFF. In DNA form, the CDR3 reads TGTGCCAGCAGCTTCGGGCAGGGCTCCACTGAAGCTTTCTTT.